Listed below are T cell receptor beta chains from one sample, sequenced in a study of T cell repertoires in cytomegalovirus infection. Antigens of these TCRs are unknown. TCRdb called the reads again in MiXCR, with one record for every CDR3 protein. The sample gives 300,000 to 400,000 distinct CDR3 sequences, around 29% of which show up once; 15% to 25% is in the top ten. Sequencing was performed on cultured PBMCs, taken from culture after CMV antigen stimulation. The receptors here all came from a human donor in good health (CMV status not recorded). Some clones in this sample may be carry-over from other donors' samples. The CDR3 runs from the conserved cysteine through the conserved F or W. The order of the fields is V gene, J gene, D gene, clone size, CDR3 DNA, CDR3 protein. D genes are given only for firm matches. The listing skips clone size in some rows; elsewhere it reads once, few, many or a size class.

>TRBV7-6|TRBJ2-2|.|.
TGTGCCAGCAGCTCGGGACTGATAAACACCGGGGAGCTGTTTTTT
CASSSGLINTGELFF
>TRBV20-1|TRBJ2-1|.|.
TGCAGTGCAAACGGACACCGTGTCGCTCCGTTCTTC
CSANGHRVAPFF
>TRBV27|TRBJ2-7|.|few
TGTGCCAGCAGTTTCCGGGCCAAGGCCTACGAGCAGTACTTC
CASSFRAKAYEQYF
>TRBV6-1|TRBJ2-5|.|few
TGTGCCAGCACCGGAGTTAGGGTCCAAGAGACCCAGTACTTC
CASTGVRVQETQYF
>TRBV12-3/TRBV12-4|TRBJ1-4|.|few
TGTGCCAGCAGTCAACAGGACGCAACTAATGAAAAACTGTTTTTT
CASSQQDATNEKLFF
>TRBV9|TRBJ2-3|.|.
TGTGCCAGCAGCGTAGGCCCCGCTACCCCGGTCGGGTATTTT
CASSVGPATPVGYF
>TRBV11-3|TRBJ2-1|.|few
TGTGCCAGCAGCTCGGGCCCGAGGAATGAGCAGTTCTTC
CASSSGPRNEQFF
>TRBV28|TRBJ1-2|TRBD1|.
TGTGCCAGCAGTTTGCCAGGGGGCAACTATGGCTACACCTTC
CASSLPGGNYGYTF
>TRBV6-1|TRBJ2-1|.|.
TGTGCCAGCAGACCACTCCGGGCAGGGGAGCAGTTCTTC
CASRPLRAGEQFF
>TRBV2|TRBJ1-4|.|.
TGTGCCAGCAGTGACAGGGAGGGCGAAAAACTGTTTTTT
CASSDREGEKLFF
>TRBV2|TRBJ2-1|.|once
TGTGCCAGCTGCGGGGGCCCACCTGTCGACAATGAGCAGTTCTTC
CASCGGPPVDNEQFF
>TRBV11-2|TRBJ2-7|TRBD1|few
TGTGCCAGCAGCTTAGGCGTGTGGGACAGCTCCTACGAGCAGTACTTC
CASSLGVWDSSYEQYF
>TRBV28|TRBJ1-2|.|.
TGTGCCAGCAGTTTATTAGCGCAGACTACCAGCTATGGCTACACCTTC
CASSLLAQTTSYGYTF
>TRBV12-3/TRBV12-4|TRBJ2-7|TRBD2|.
TGTGCCAGCAGCAGTACTAGCGGGATCTACGAGCAGTACTTC
CASSSTSGIYEQYF
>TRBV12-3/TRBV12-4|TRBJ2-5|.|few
TGTGCCAGCAGTTTGAACAGGGCCCCTGCGACCCAGTACTTC
CASSLNRAPATQYF
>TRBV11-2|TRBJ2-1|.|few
TGTGCCAGCAGCCCCTCTCCGGGAAACGATGAGCAGTTCTTC
CASSPSPGNDEQFF
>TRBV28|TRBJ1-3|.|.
TGTGCCAGCAGCCGGGAAAGCACTGGAAACACCATATATTTT
CASSRESTGNTIYF
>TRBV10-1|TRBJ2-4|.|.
TGCGCCAGCACCCCAGGACAGCCCAAAAACATTCAGTACTTC
CASTPGQPKNIQYF
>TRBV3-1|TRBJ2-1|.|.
TGTGCCAGCAGCCAAGATTACCCCCGGCACATGGGACCGGACCCCTTTGGCAATGAGCAGTTCTTC
CASSQDYPRHMGPDPFGNEQFF
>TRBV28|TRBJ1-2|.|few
TGTGCCAGCAGTTGGGGCTTCGGGGTTACTAACTATGGCTACACCTTC
CASSWGFGVTNYGYTF
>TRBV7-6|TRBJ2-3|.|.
TGTGCCAGCAGCTTAAGGGCCCTCGGGGGGCCAAGGGGCACAGATACGCAGTATTTT
CASSLRALGGPRGTDTQYF
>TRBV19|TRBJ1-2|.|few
TGTGCCAGTAGTCCCTTGACGGGGAACTATGGCTACACCTTC
CASSPLTGNYGYTF
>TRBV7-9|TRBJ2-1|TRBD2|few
TGTGCCAGCAGCTTATTTTCCGGGACTAGCGCCAATGAGCAGTTCTTC
CASSLFSGTSANEQFF
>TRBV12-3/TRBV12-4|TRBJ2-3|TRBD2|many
TGTGCCAGCAGCAATAGCGGGAGGACAGATACGCAGTATTTT
CASSNSGRTDTQYF
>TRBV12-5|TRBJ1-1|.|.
TGTGCTAGTGGTGCCGGGAACACTGAAGCTTTCTTT
CASGAGNTEAFF
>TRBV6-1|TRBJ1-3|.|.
TGTGCCAGCAGGAGATTCTCTGGAAACACCATATATTTT
CASRRFSGNTIYF
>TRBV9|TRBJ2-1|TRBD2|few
TGTGCCAGCGGGCTGGGACTAGGTCACAATGAGCAGTTCTTC
CASGLGLGHNEQFF
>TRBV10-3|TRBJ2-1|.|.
TGTGCCATCAGTGAGTCGGGCTCTAAGCGGAATGAGCAGTTCTTC
CAISESGSKRNEQFF
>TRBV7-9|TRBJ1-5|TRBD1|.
TGTGCCAGCAGTCCTACAGGGGTAGCGGTGCCCCAGCATTTT
CASSPTGVAVPQHF
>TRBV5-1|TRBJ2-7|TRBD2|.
TGCGCCAGCCGACTAGCGAAATCCTACGAGCAGTACTTC
CASRLAKSYEQYF
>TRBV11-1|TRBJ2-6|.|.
TGTGCCAGCAGCTTAGAAGCGGTCGCAGGGGCCAACGTCCTGACTTTC
CASSLEAVAGANVLTF
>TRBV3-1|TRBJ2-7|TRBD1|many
TGTGCCAGCGCTAAAAATCGAGGGACAGGCGAGCAGTACTTC
CASAKNRGTGEQYF
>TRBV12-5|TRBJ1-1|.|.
TGTGCTAGTGGTTTCTCGGTGGATTCGATTTTTGGCACTGAAGCTTTCTTT
CASGFSVDSIFGTEAFF
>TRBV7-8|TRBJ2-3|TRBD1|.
TGTGCCAGCAGCTCTAGGACAGGGGGAGTGAGAGATACGCAGTATTTT
CASSSRTGGVRDTQYF
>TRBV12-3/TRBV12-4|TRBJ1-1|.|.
TGTGCCAGCAGCTTGAATGGGGCTTTGAACACTGAAGCTTTCTTT
CASSLNGALNTEAFF
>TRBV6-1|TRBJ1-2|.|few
TGTGCCAGCAGACAGCGGGGAAGGAGGCTCTATGGCTACACCTTC
CASRQRGRRLYGYTF
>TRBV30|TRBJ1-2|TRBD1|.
TGTGCCTGGAGTGTATTGTCCCCAGGGGGCGACTATGGCTACACCTTC
CAWSVLSPGGDYGYTF
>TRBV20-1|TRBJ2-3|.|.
TGCAGTGCCCACCACGACAGCACAGATACGCAGTATTTT
CSAHHDSTDTQYF
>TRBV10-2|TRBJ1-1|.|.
TGCGCCAGCAACAAGGGAGTTGGGAACTTGAACACTGAAGCTTTCTTT
CASNKGVGNLNTEAFF
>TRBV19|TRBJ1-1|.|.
TGTGCCAGTAGTATAGTGAGGACGAACACTGAAGCTTTCTTT
CASSIVRTNTEAFF
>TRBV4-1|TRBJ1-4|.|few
TGCGCCAGCAGCCAAGATCGTCGGGAGGGGTCTAATGAAAAACTGTTTTTT
CASSQDRREGSNEKLFF
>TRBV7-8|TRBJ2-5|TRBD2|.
TGTGCCAGCAGCTTACTACGCGGGGGGGAGGGCCGTTTGAAGACCCAGTACTTC
CASSLLRGGEGRLKTQYF
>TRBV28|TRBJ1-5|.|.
TGTGCCAGCAGTTTATACCCCTTATTCCGGGGAGAGGAGGTCAAAAATCAGCCCCAGCATTTT
CASSLYPLFRGEEVKNQPQHF
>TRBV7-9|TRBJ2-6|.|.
TGTGCCAGCAGCAAGGACTTTTCTGGGGCCAACGTCCTGACTTTC
CASSKDFSGANVLTF
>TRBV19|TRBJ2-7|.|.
TGTGCCAGTAGTATGGGACACCTCCTCTCCTACGAGCAGTACTTC
CASSMGHLLSYEQYF
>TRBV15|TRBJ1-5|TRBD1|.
TGTGCCACCAGCGGGGGACAGGGGGCCAATCAGCCCCAGCATTTT
CATSGGQGANQPQHF
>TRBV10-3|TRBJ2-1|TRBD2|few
TGTGCCATCAGTGGCTCACTCCTAGCGGGAGGGCAATACAATGAGCAGTTCTTC
CAISGSLLAGGQYNEQFF
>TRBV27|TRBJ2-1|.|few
TGTGCCAGCAGTTTGTGGGACACCCTGGCCAATGAGCAGTTCTTC
CASSLWDTLANEQFF
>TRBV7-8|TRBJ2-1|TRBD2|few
TGTGCCAGCAGCCCTCGGACTAGGGTCGGTGAGCAGTTCTTC
CASSPRTRVGEQFF
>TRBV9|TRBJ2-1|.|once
TGTGCCAGCAGCGTAGGGGTCGGGAGTTCCTACAATGAGCAGTTCTTC
CASSVGVGSSYNEQFF
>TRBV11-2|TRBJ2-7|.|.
TGTGCCAGCAGCTTACGAGAGGGCCTCAGCGAGCAGTACTTC
CASSLREGLSEQYF
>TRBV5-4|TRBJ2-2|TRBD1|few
TGTGCCAGCAGCTTGACAGGGGTTGCCGGGGAGCTGTTTTTT
CASSLTGVAGELFF
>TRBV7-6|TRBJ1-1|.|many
TGTGCCAGCAGCTTAGGGGGATTCATGAACACTGAAGCTTTCTTT
CASSLGGFMNTEAFF
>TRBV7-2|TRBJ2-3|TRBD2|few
TGTGCCAGCGCCATAGCGGGGGGCACAGATACGCAGTATTTT
CASAIAGGTDTQYF
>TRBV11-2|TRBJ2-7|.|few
TGTGCCAGCAGCCCCGGGTGGGCCGCATACGAGCAGTACTTC
CASSPGWAAYEQYF
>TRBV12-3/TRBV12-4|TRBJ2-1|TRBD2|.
TGTGCCAGCAGTTTAGCGACCCCGGGACTAGCGGTCAATGAGCAGTTCTTC
CASSLATPGLAVNEQFF
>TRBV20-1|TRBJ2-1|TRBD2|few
TGCAGTGCTAGCAAGATTAGCGGGAGTTTGGCTAATGAGCAGTTCTTC
CSASKISGSLANEQFF
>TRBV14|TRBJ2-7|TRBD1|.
TGTGCCAGCAGCCGGGGGACAGGGATTCAGGACGAGCAGTACTTC
CASSRGTGIQDEQYF
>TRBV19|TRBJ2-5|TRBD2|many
TGTGCCAGTAACGGGGGGGCCCAAGAGACCCAGTACTTC
CASNGGAQETQYF